These 18 T cell receptor beta chains were all obtained from the same sample, sequenced in a study of prognosis after radiotherapy for stage I lung cancer. Multiplex PCR in two rounds served to amplify TCR beta CDR3 from genomic DNA. With primers specific to each TRBV and TRBJ gene, the first-round PCR was performed. TCRdb recomputed calls from the multiplex PCR reads with MiXCR, one row per CDR3 protein. The table lists about 59,000 distinct CDR3 sequences, 26% of them singletons. The sample was PBMCs, taken before or after stereotactic body radiation therapy (not recorded which). The source is a donor aged 50 or older with non-small cell lung cancer.

The chain combines TRBV4-3 with TRBJ1-4; D ambiguous. Germline CDR1 LGHNA, CDR2 YSLEER. The CDR3 sequence is 14 residues long. V lost 8 bases and J 7 bases, leaving 17 bases between the germline ends. The CDR3 loop reads CASQDPRRGEKLFF. The CDR3, as DNA: TGCGCCAGCCAAGATCCGAGGCGGGGTGAAAAACTGTTTTTT.

This clonotype was seen ten or more times. The chain carries TRBV7-9 and TRBJ1-3; a weak D match, TRBD1 (5 bases). The germline CDR1 and CDR2 sequences are SEHNR and FQNEAQ (reference sequence). CDR3 size: 16 residues. The V and J ends lost 4 bases and 4 bases respectively, with 17 bases between them. The CDR3 DNA is TGTGCCAGCAGCTCAGGGATACAGATCCTAGGAAACACCATATATTTT. As protein: CASSSGIQILGNTIYF. The variable domain in full, with the rest retrieved from reference TRBV7-9 and TRBJ1-3, is DTGVSQNPRHKITKRGQNVTFRCDPISEHNRLYWYRQTLGQGPEFLTYFQNEAQLEKSRLLSDRFSAERPKGSFSTLEIQRTEQGDSAMYLCASSSGIQILGNTIYFGEGSWLTVV.

This clonotype was detected ten times or more. The chain uses TRBV28 and TRBJ2-7; D is perhaps TRBD1 or TRBD2 (6 bases each). This CDR3 is 15 amino acids long. The V gene lost 11 bases and the J gene lost 7 bases, with 27 bases spanning the gap. CDR1 and CDR2 from the germline V gene are MDHEN and SYDVKM. CDR3 region: CASNINKGGRREQYF. The CDR3 DNA reads TGTGCCTCAAATATCAATAAAGGGGGGCGTCGGGAGCAGTACTTC.

There are many counts of this clonotype. One junction end does not reproduce the germline sequence, and a read error may be involved. The V call is TRBV6-9, the J call TRBJ1-1; D gene unclear. The CDR3 loop spans 12 amino acids. Germline V gene sequence: CDR1 MNHGY, CDR2 SVAAGI. CDR3 in amino acids: CASNYLNTEAFF. The CDR3 DNA sequence: TGTGCCAGCAATTATCTGAACACTGAAGCTTTCTTT.

This clonotype has ten or more counts. V is TRBV5-6 and J is TRBJ1-2, with 10 bases matching TRBD1. This CDR3 is 14 amino acids long. CDR1 and CDR2 (germline): SGHDT, YYEEEE. With V trimmed by 3 bases and J by 4 bases, 3 bases remained unmatched. CDR3 in amino acids: CASSSGTGVYGYTF. The CDR3 nucleotides read TGTGCCAGCAGCTCCGGGACAGGGGTCTATGGCTACACCTTC. The full variable domain, rest sourced from reference TRBV5-6 and TRBJ1-2, is DAGVTQSPTHLIKTRGQQVTLRCSPKSGHDTVSWYQQALGQGPQFIFQYYEEEERQRGNFPDRFSGHQFPNYSSELNVNALLLGDSALYLCASSSGTGVYGYTFGSGTRLTVV.

The chain is built from TRBV6-2 or TRBV6-3 and TRBJ2-2; TRBD2 agrees at 7 bases. This CDR3 has 15 amino acids. V was clipped by 2 bases and J by 5 bases; unmatched bases: 5. Germline V CDR1 and CDR2: MNHEY, SVGEGT. The CDR3 here is CASSYKPRGTGELFF. In DNA, the CDR3 is TGTGCCAGCAGTTACAAGCCGCGGGGGACCGGGGAGCTGTTTTTT.

This clonotype is labeled medium-sized. The V gene is TRBV6-1, the J gene TRBJ1-6; 7 bases are shared with TRBD1. This CDR3 is built from 13 residues. Germline V CDR1 and CDR2: MNHNS, SASEGT. V gave up 8 bases and J gave up 6 bases; unmatched junction bases: 4. The CDR3, as DNA: TGTGCCAGCTACAGGGGCCCTAATTCACCCCTCCACTTT. Amino acid sequence: CASYRGPNSPLHF.

J is TRBJ1-6 and V is TRBV20-1, with D perhaps TRBD1 (6 bases). Trimming shortened V by 0 bases and J by 8 bases, and 20 bases separated the two germline ends. The CDR3 is 17 amino acids. CDR1 is DFQATT and CDR2 is SNEGSKA in the germline V gene (reference sequence). CDR3 in DNA: TGCAGTGCTAGAGATCTTGGGGGGGCTTCTTATGATTCACCCCTCCACTTT. Protein: CSARDLGGASYDSPLHF.

The table lists this clonotype with many counts. This rearrangement joins TRBV5-1 to TRBJ2-3; 11 nucleotides line up with TRBD2. The V gene's germline CDR1 is SGHRS and CDR2 YFSETQ. The ends lost 4 bases at V and 2 bases at J; junction bases unmatched: 9. The length of the CDR3 is 17 residues. The CDR3 sequence is CASSLTSGGPPTDTQYF. The CDR3 region has the DNA TGCGCCAGCAGCCTCACTAGCGGGGGCCCCCCCACAGATACGCAGTATTTT.

This clonotype was seen many times. The V gene is TRBV3-1, the J gene TRBJ1-5, with D unresolved. The CDR3 covers 13 residues. V lost 4 bases and J 7 bases, leaving 11 bases between the germline ends. Germline V gene data show CDR1 as LGHDT and CDR2 as YNNKEL (reference sequence). CDR3 DNA: TGTGCCAGCAGCCCGAGCACGGGCCAGCCCCAGCATTTT. This gives the protein CASSPSTGQPQHF.

This CDR3 reads CASSQDRRPLAKNIQYF. The CDR3 coding sequence is TGCGCCAGCAGCCAAGATAGGAGGCCTCTAGCCAAAAACATTCAGTACTTC. The chain carries TRBV4-1 and TRBJ2-4, with D possibly TRBD2 on 5 matching bases. Germline CDR1 and CDR2: MGHRA and YSYEKL. The ends were cut back, 0 bases at V and 0 bases at J, with 12 bases in the middle. The CDR3 contains 17 residues.

The sample holds many counts of this clonotype. J is TRBJ2-3 and V is TRBV19; D possibly corresponds to TRBD1 (5 bases). CDR3 length: 15 residues. Germline CDR1 LNHDA, CDR2 SQIVND (reference sequence). V shed 1 base and J shed 1 base, with 9 bases lying between them. The CDR3 loop is CASSIGGSRTDTQYF. In DNA form, the CDR3 reads TGTGCCAGTAGTATAGGGGGCAGCCGCACAGATACGCAGTATTTT.

This clonotype was recorded at least ten times. V usage is TRBV18 and J usage is TRBJ2-2; tentatively, D is TRBD2 (5 bases). Deletions cut 3 bases from V and 2 bases from J, with 13 bases between. Germline CDR1 is KGHSH and CDR2 is LQKENI. The CDR3 is made up of 16 amino acids. The CDR3 bases are TGTGCCAGCTCACCCGGGGTCGCCGTAAACACCGGGGAGCTGTTTTTT. It translates to CASSPGVAVNTGELFF. The variable domain in full, completed from reference TRBV18 and TRBJ2-2, reads NAGVMQNPRHLVRRRGQEARLRCSPMKGHSHVYWYRQLPEEGLKFMVYLQKENIIDESGMPKERFSAEFPKEGPSILRIQQVVRGDSAAYFCASSPGVAVNTGELFFGEGSRLTVL.

Regarding this clonotype: A much larger clone lies a single base off, so this may be a read error. The chain is built from TRBV2 and TRBJ2-7; D possibly matches TRBD1 or TRBD2 (6 bases each). There are 14 residues in the CDR3. CDR1 is SNHLY, CDR2 FYNNEI, per germline. V was cut by 7 bases and J by 2 bases, with 15 bases left in between. The CDR3 DNA reads TGTGCCAGCATACTACAGGGACTGGCCTACGAGCAGTACTTC. Translating it yields CASILQGLAYEQYF.

This clonotype was seen repeatedly, ten times or more. The chain carries TRBV4-3 and TRBJ2-3, with TRBD1 matching 10 bases. Germline V lookup: CDR1 LGHNA, CDR2 YSLEER. The junction had 8 bases not matched to a gene; V was cut back by 0 bases and J by 5 bases. The CDR3 is 17 amino acids. The chain's CDR3 is CASSQDPPGQGLDTQYF. The DNA for the CDR3 is TGCGCCAGCAGCCAAGATCCTCCGGGACAGGGGCTAGATACGCAGTATTTT.

The V and J genes are TRBV9 and TRBJ1-1; D unclear. This CDR3 contains 10 residues. V gave up 3 bases and J gave up 8 bases, with 5 bases separating them. CDR1 is SGDLS, CDR2 YYNGEE, per germline. CDR3 loop: CASSDAEAFF. The DNA for the CDR3 is TGTGCCAGCAGCGATGCCGAAGCTTTCTTT.

This clonotype was seen at least ten times. This chain links TRBV7-2 with TRBJ1-5; D gene unclear. The CDR3 has 14 residues. V was cut by 4 bases and J by 0 bases, with 7 bases left in between. The germline CDR1 and CDR2 sequences are SGHTA and FQGNSA. The CDR3 nucleotides are TGTGCCAGCAGCTCCACACATAGCAATCAGCCCCAGCATTTT. Its translation is CASSSTHSNQPQHF.

There are many counts of this clonotype. The chain combines TRBV19 with TRBJ1-2; D possibly corresponds to TRBD1 (5 bases). Trimming cost V 5 bases and J 4 bases, with 14 bases left between them. This CDR3 region has 14 residues. The germline gives CDR1 LNHDA, CDR2 SQIVND (reference sequence). Here the CDR3 reads CASSPYGGGYGYTF. CDR3 bases: TGTGCCAGTAGTCCTTATGGGGGTGGCTATGGCTACACCTTC.